A selection of T cell receptor beta chains follows, all from one sample in a study of blood T cell repertoires in COVID-19. Only in-frame clones appear in the TCRdb table, and some are missing; sequencing was by immunoSEQ multiplex PCR. Of about 110,000 clones in the sample, around 90% are singletons; the top ten hold about 5%. Material for sequencing was peripheral blood. All receptors come from a human donor in a cohort sampled during active COVID-19. CDR3s include the opening cysteine and the closing phenylalanine or tryptophan. A D gene is named only where the DNA matches it firmly. Some rows mark clone size as missing; the rest say once, few, many or name a class of expanded clone.

d_gene	v_gene	j_gene	abundance	CDR3aa	CDR3nt
.	TRBV7-2	TRBJ2-2	.	CASSLVVANTGELFF	TGTGCCAGCAGCTTAGTTGTAGCGAACACCGGGGAGCTGTTTTTT
TRBD2	TRBV5-1	TRBJ2-2	few	CASSMEASGKNTGELFF	TGCGCCAGCAGCATGGAGGCTAGCGGGAAGAACACCGGGGAGCTGTTTTTT
TRBD1	TRBV27	TRBJ1-5	.	CASSITGGIQPQHF	TGTGCCAGCAGCATTACAGGGGGCATACAGCCCCAGCATTTT
.	TRBV3-1/TRBV3-2	TRBJ1-1	.	CASSQASGGRDEAFF	TGTGCCAGCAGCCAAGCCTCGGGGGGTAGAGATGAAGCTTTCTTT
.	TRBV5-1	TRBJ1-1	.	CASSTHPGTEAFF	TGCGCCAGCAGTACACACCCGGGCACTGAAGCTTTCTTT
.	TRBV7-2	TRBJ2-6	.	CASRRTEISGANVLTF	TGTGCCAGCAGACGGACAGAGATCTCTGGGGCCAACGTCCTGACTTTC
.	TRBV7-2	TRBJ1-3	once	CASTLQGGTHSGNTIYF	TGTGCCAGCACCCTCCAAGGGGGTACCCACTCTGGAAACACCATATATTTT
TRBD1	TRBV12-5	TRBJ2-2	.	CASGSSDRVGTGELFF	TGTGCTAGTGGTTCCAGCGACAGGGTGGGGACCGGGGAGCTGTTTTTT
.	TRBV6-8	TRBJ1-4	once	CASSYSSGSSGEYEKLFF	TGTGCCAGCAGTTACTCGAGCGGTAGTTCTGGGGAATATGAAAAACTGTTTTTT
TRBD1	TRBV3-1/TRBV3-2	TRBJ1-4	.	CASSPGQALATNEKLFF	TGTGCCAGCAGCCCAGGACAGGCCCTTGCAACTAATGAAAAACTGTTTTTT
TRBD2	TRBV5-1	TRBJ2-3	.	CASRGTSGGAKDTQYF	TGCGCCAGCAGAGGGACTAGCGGGGGGGCGAAAGATACGCAGTATTTT
TRBD2	TRBV18	TRBJ2-5	.	CASSPLAGEETQYF	TGTGCCAGCTCACCACTAGCGGGAGAAGAGACCCAGTACTTC
.	TRBV6-6	TRBJ1-5	few	CASSLGRDGNQPQHF	TGTGCCTCCTCTCTAGGGAGGGACGGCAATCAGCCCCAGCATTTT
TRBD1	TRBV19	TRBJ2-7	few	CASSIPGQGYEQYF	TGTGCCAGTAGTATACCGGGACAGGGCTACGAGCAGTACTTC
TRBD2	TRBV13	TRBJ2-2	medium-sized	CASSQLAGGPTGELFF	TGTGCCAGCAGCCAACTAGCGGGGGGGCCCACCGGGGAGCTGTTTTTT
.	TRBV15	TRBJ2-3	.	CATSGGQAMGTDTQYF	TGTGCCACCAGCGGAGGGCAAGCGATGGGCACAGATACGCAGTATTTT
.	TRBV3-1/TRBV3-2	TRBJ2-2	.	CASSQVSGGTGELFF	TGTGCCAGCAGCCAAGTTTCAGGTGGCACCGGGGAGCTGTTTTTT
TRBD1	TRBV2	TRBJ1-1	.	CASREQGGGTEAFF	TGTGCCAGCAGGGAACAGGGGGGTGGCACTGAAGCTTTCTTT
.	TRBV4-2	TRBJ2-7	.	CASSQDPGYSYEQYF	TGTGCCAGCAGCCAAGATCCAGGGTACTCCTACGAGCAGTACTTC
.	TRBV30	TRBJ2-7	.	CAWSAGTATTEQYF	TGTGCCTGGAGTGCGGGAACAGCAACTACAGAGCAGTACTTC